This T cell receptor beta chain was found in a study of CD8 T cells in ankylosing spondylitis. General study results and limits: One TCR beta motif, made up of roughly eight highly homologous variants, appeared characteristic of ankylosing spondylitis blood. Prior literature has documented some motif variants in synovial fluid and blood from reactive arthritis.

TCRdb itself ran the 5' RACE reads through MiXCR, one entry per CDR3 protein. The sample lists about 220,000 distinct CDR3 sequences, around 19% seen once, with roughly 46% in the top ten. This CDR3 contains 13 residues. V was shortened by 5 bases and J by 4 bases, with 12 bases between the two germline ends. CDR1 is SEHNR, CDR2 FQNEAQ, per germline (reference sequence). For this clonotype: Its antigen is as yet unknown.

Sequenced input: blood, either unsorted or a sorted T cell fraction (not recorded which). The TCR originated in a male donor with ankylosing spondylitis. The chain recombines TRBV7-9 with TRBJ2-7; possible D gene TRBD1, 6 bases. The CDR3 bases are TGTGCCAGCAGCGAGGGACATCCGTACGAGCAGTACTTC. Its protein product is CASSEGHPYEQYF.